The 12 T cell receptor beta chains listed next were all sequenced from one sample in a study of T cell repertoires in cytomegalovirus infection. TCRdb re-analysed the reads in MiXCR, keeping a single row per CDR3 protein. Of about 530,000 distinct CDR3 sequences listed, around 27% are singletons. Sequencing was done on a sample of PBMCs. These receptors were taken from a human donor in good health (CMV status not recorded). Some clones in this sample may be carry-over from other donors' samples.

J is TRBJ2-2 and V is TRBV7-8; D may be TRBD1 (5 bases). Trimming removed 1 base from V and 4 bases from J, with 7 bases in between. The germline CDR1 and CDR2 sequences are SGHVS and FQNEAQ. This CDR3 comprises 14 residues. CDR3 amino acids: CASSLVQVTGELFF. CDR3 sequence (DNA): TGTGCCAGCAGCTTAGTACAGGTCACCGGGGAGCTGTTTTTT.

V and J are TRBV12-3 or TRBV12-4 and TRBJ1-2; 9 bases are a match to TRBD1. Trimming cost V 3 bases and J 8 bases; bases outside gene matches: 7. CDR3 length: 14 amino acids. Written as DNA, the CDR3 is TGTGCCAGCAGTTTTGGGACAGGGTCCTACGGCTACACCTTC. It yields the protein CASSFGTGSYGYTF.

The V call is TRBV20-1, the J call TRBJ2-1, with D possibly TRBD2 on 5 matching bases. Trimming removed 3 bases from V and 2 bases from J, with 8 bases in between. The CDR3 length is 13 residues. The germline V gene encodes CDR1 DFQATT and CDR2 SNEGSKA (reference sequence). The CDR3 DNA sequence: TGCAGTGCTAGCGGGATTACCTACAATGAGCAGTTCTTC. Protein product: CSASGITYNEQFF.

Many counts were recorded for this clonotype. The rearrangement links TRBV7-2 to TRBJ2-7; TRBD1 aligns across 8 bases. CDR3 length equals 14 residues. V shed 5 bases, J shed 1 base, and the junction held 4 bases outside the gene matches. Per germline, CDR1 SGHTA and CDR2 FQGNSA. The CDR3 nucleotides read TGTGCCAGCAGCGGACGGGACAGGTCCTACGAGCAGTACTTC. It codes for CASSGRDRSYEQYF. Filled out from reference TRBV7-2 and TRBJ2-7, the complete variable domain reads GAGVSQSPSNKVTEKGKDVELRCDPISGHTALYWYRQSLGQGLEFLIYFQGNSAPDKSGLPSDRFSAERTGGSVSTLTIQRTQQEDSAVYLCASSGRDRSYEQYFGPGTRLTVT.

The table lists this clonotype with many counts. The chain couples TRBV7-8 to TRBJ1-1, with 7 bases that match TRBD1. The CDR3 covers 13 residues. V lost 5 bases to trimming and J lost 7 bases; unmatched junction nucleotides: 7. Germline CDR1 SGHVS, CDR2 FQNEAQ. CDR3 bases: TGTGCCAGCAGCCCGAGGGGGCGCGGTGAAGCTTTCTTT. This codes for CASSPRGRGEAFF.

In its sample, this clonotype was seen a few times. V is TRBV7-9 and J is TRBJ1-3; TRBD1 is a possible D gene (6 bases). Germline V gives CDR1 SEHNR, CDR2 FQNEAQ (reference sequence). V was shortened by 0 bases and J by 5 bases, with 11 bases between the two germline ends. This CDR3 has 15 residues. The CDR3 region is CASSLADRYRNTIYF. CDR3 sequence (DNA): TGTGCCAGCAGCTTAGCCGACAGGTACCGAAACACCATATATTTT.

Details on this clonotype: A much larger clone is a single base away; this may be a read error. The chain has TRBV7-2 and TRBJ2-7, with D hard to call. The CDR3 consists of 12 residues. Germline V gene sequence: CDR1 SGHTA, CDR2 FQGNSA. The CDR3 loop reads CANSYPPYEQYF. Here the CDR3 DNA reads TGTGCCAACAGCTACCCCCCATACGAGCAGTACTTC.

This clonotype has at least ten counts. The V and J genes are TRBV12-3 or TRBV12-4 and TRBJ2-7, with D possibly TRBD2 on 6 matching bases. The CDR3 is made up of 14 amino acids. V was shortened by 2 bases and J by 7 bases, with 15 bases between the two germline ends. This chain's CDR3 is CASSLFSARGEQYF. CDR3 DNA sequence: TGTGCCAGCAGTTTATTCAGCGCCCGGGGGGAGCAGTACTTC.

This clonotype was seen more than once but under ten times. The CDR3 spells CAISESKPTNEKLFF. The CDR3 nucleotides are TGTGCCATCAGTGAGTCCAAGCCAACTAATGAAAAACTGTTTTTT. The rearrangement joins TRBV10-3 to TRBJ1-4; no firm D call. There are 15 residues in the CDR3. The V gene lost 0 bases and the J gene lost 0 bases, with 5 bases spanning the gap. Looked up from germline, CDR1 is ENHRY and CDR2 is SYGVKD.

CDR3 residues: CASSRGRLAGGPREQYV. CDR3 in DNA: TGTGCCAGCAGCCGGGGGAGACTAGCGGGAGGGCCCAGGGAGCAGTACGTC. The rearrangement uses TRBV5-6 and TRBJ2-7; the match to TRBD2 covers 14 bases. The V and J ends lost 4 bases and 7 bases, in that order; junction bases with no gene match: 13. Germline values: CDR1 SGHDT, CDR2 YYEEEE. The CDR3 length is 17 residues.

The V and J genes are TRBV20-1 and TRBJ1-1; D might be TRBD1 (6 bases). CDR1 and CDR2 (germline): DFQATT, SNEGSKA (reference sequence). Deletions cut 6 bases from V and 10 bases from J, with 21 bases between. CDR3 length: 13 amino acids. DNA for the CDR3: TGCAGTGCCAGAACGGGGCAAACCAGGGGAGCTTTCTTT. Translation gives CSARTGQTRGAFF.

The chain recombines TRBV19 with TRBJ1-5; D is undetermined. Trimming stripped 0 bases from V and 2 bases from J, with 8 bases between. This CDR3 comprises 15 residues. Germline lookup yields CDR1 LNHDA and CDR2 SQIVND (reference sequence). The CDR3 coding sequence is TGTGCCAGTAGTATAGACCCCGGTGGCAATCAGCCCCAGCATTTT. Its translation: CASSIDPGGNQPQHF. The full variable domain, in which reference TRBV19 and TRBJ1-5 provide the parts outside the CDR3, is DGGITQSPKYLFRKEGQNVTLSCEQNLNHDAMYWYRQDPGQGLRLIYYSQIVNDFQKGDIAEGYSVSREKKESFPLTVTSAQKNPTAFYLCASSIDPGGNQPQHFGDGTRLSIL.